A few counts support the clone carrying this T cell receptor (beta chain). Its specificity is not known. This specimen comes from a study of T cell responses to AZD1222 COVID-19 vaccine. This CDR3 has 14 amino acids. Germline lookup yields CDR1 LNHNV and CDR2 YYDKDF (reference sequence). Trimming left V 5 bases short and J 1 base short, with 10 bases between. Study-wide results and caveats: Across the whole spike, CD4 TCRs peaked at regions 160-218 and 743-854. It was only after the peak T cell response that any repertoires were sampled. Females outnumbered males among donors, who were mostly white British; clonal diversity was possibly underestimated.

The method was immunoSEQ multiplex PCR; TCRdb's version includes in-frame clones alone and lacks a portion of them. This table has around 140,000 clones, roughly nine tenths appearing once. The material was peripheral blood, obtained on day 0 of AZD1222 vaccination. The chain uses TRBV15 and TRBJ2-3, with D perhaps TRBD2 (5 bases). The TCR was taken from an adult in good health. The chain's CDR3 is CATSLSAGTDTQYF. Written as DNA, the CDR3 is TGTGCCACCAGCTTATCAGCGGGCACAGATACGCAGTATTTT.